This TCR beta chain was obtained from a study of regulatory T cells in long-lasting Graves disease. Time point given: newly diagnosed GD, antithyroid drugs for less than 3 months. There was RNA extracted from PBMCs, and the TCR library was made from it. This clonotype was detected ten times or more. The CDR3 runs 15 residues. V was trimmed by 6 bases and J by 0 bases, leaving 12 bases between them. Researchers made TCR beta libraries by using iRepertoire HTBI primers and running Arm-PCR on CDR3 regions. TCRdb re-derived calls from the multiplex PCR reads in MiXCR, one entry per CDR3 protein. Of a few hundred thousand distinct CDR3 sequences listed, approximately 16% are singletons. These data were also filed under a second study, of T cells in Graves' hyperthyroidism and ophthalmopathy.

The source was peripheral blood mononuclear cells (PBMCs), collected at new diagnosis, from a patient treated with antithyroid drugs. This sequence originates from a man aged 35 to 55 with Graves disease. This sequence joins TRBV12-3 or TRBV12-4 and TRBJ1-3, with D unresolved. This chain's CDR3 is CASRSGVISGNTIYF. The CDR3 nucleotides read TGTGCCAGCAGGTCCGGGGTAATCTCTGGAAACACCATATATTTT.